Listed here are 21 T cell receptor beta chains from one sample, sequenced in a study of CD4+ T cells in melanoma. The repertoire was sequenced with immunoSEQ multiplex PCR; TCRdb's copy has only in-frame clones and lacks some. The table includes roughly 150,000 clones, around 90% detected once. Receptors were obtained from a human donor with melanoma.

This rearrangement joins TRBV9 to TRBJ2-7; tentatively, D is TRBD2 (6 bases). The V end was cut by 0 bases, the J end by 2 bases, with 12 bases between. CDR3 length equals 15 residues. Germline CDR1 reads SGDLS; CDR2 reads YYNGEE. CDR3 sequence: CASSVAAGTAYEQYF. DNA of the CDR3: TGTGCCAGCAGCGTAGCGGCCGGGACTGCCTACGAGCAGTACTTC.

The rearrangement links TRBV5-1 to TRBJ2-5, with D uncertain. Trimming pared 0 bases from V and 5 bases from J, leaving 14 bases between. Germline lookup yields CDR1 SGHRS and CDR2 YFSETQ. The CDR3 length is 15 residues. As DNA, the CDR3 is TGCGCCAGCAGCTTGGCTCCAGGAGTTGGTGAGACCCAGTACTTC. This translates into CASSLAPGVGETQYF.

CDR3 in amino acids: CASSVEAGSVSGAFF. The CDR3 DNA follows: TGTGCCAGCAGTGTTGAGGCAGGGTCGGTTTCGGGGGCTTTCTTT. The genes are TRBV2 and TRBJ1-1; a possible D gene is TRBD1 (5 bases). This CDR3 comprises 15 residues. With 4 bases removed from V and 11 bases from J, the gap between germline ends came to 23 bases. Germline CDR1 and CDR2: SNHLY and FYNNEI.

This chain connects TRBV7-9 to TRBJ2-1; D is unresolved. V was clipped by 5 bases and J by 8 bases, with 16 bases between them. CDR3 length: 14 residues. Germline-derived CDR1 and CDR2 are SEHNR and FQNEAQ (reference sequence). The CDR3 sequence is CASSHRGYFDEQFF. CDR3 DNA: TGTGCCAGCAGCCATCGTGGTTATTTCGATGAGCAGTTCTTC.

V and J are TRBV14 and TRBJ2-1; D may be TRBD1 or TRBD2 (5 bases each). Trimming removed 4 bases at V and 0 bases at J, with 13 bases between. The CDR3 loop spans 16 amino acids. Germline CDR1 reads SGHDN; CDR2 reads FVKESK. The CDR3 protein is CASSRTRLSSYNEQFF. CDR3 coding DNA: TGTGCCAGCAGCCGGACACGACTAAGCTCCTACAATGAGCAGTTCTTC.

This clone was recorded many times. The chain couples TRBV2 to TRBJ1-2; D is possibly TRBD1 (5 bases). The germline CDR1 and CDR2 sequences are SNHLY and FYNNEI. Trimming stripped 3 bases from V and 6 bases from J, with 8 bases between. The CDR3 has 12 amino acids. The DNA for the CDR3 is TGTGCCAGCAGTGACCTGGGGGATGGCTACACCTTC. This sequence encodes CASSDLGDGYTF.

The chain combines TRBV12-5 with TRBJ2-5; TRBD2 agrees at 9 bases. Looked up from germline, CDR1 is LGHNT and CDR2 is FRNRAP. V was clipped by 3 bases and J by 4 bases; unmatched bases: 3. This CDR3 spans 14 amino acids. This CDR3 is CASGLASGAETQYF. The CDR3, as DNA: TGTGCTAGTGGTTTAGCTAGCGGGGCAGAGACCCAGTACTTC. Looking up the rest from reference TRBV12-5 and TRBJ2-5 gives the full variable domain: DARVTQTPRHKVTEMGQEVTMRCQPILGHNTVFWYRQTMMQGLELLAYFRNRAPLDDSGMPKDRFSAEMPDATLATLKIQPSEPRDSAVYFCASGLASGAETQYFGPGTRLLVL.

V and J are TRBV2 and TRBJ1-4; D may be TRBD1 (5 bases). The CDR3 covers 15 residues. With 4 bases removed from V and 2 bases from J, the gap between germline ends came to 11 bases. The germline gives CDR1 SNHLY, CDR2 FYNNEI. The CDR3 coding sequence is TGTGCCAGCAGTGCACAGGACAACACTAATGAAAAACTGTTTTTT. It encodes CASSAQDNTNEKLFF.

This clone was picked up one time. The chain links TRBV5-4 to TRBJ1-1; tentative D call: TRBD1 (5 bases). Germline V lookup: CDR1 SGHNT, CDR2 YYREEE (reference sequence). The CDR3 is 15 amino acids. V was pared by 1 base and J by 4 bases, with 14 bases between. The CDR3 DNA follows: TGTGCCAGCAGCTTGTTCCGGGGCAGCTTCACTGAAGCTTTCTTT. As protein: CASSLFRGSFTEAFF.

This clone was observed a single time. J is TRBJ1-1 and V is TRBV11-2; D is perhaps TRBD1 (6 bases). In germline, CDR1 is SGHAT, CDR2 FQNNGV. Trimming took off 6 bases at V and 1 base at J, with 12 bases between the two ends. This CDR3 is 14 amino acids long. CDR3 in amino acids: CASSVQGRNTEAFF. CDR3 coding DNA: TGTGCCAGCAGTGTTCAGGGGAGGAACACTGAAGCTTTCTTT.

The count of this clone is one. V usage is TRBV10-3 and J usage is TRBJ2-5, with a tentative D call TRBD2 (6 bases). Germline V CDR1 and CDR2: ENHRY, SYGVKD. This CDR3 has 13 amino acids. Trimming pared 6 bases from V and 3 bases from J, leaving 11 bases between. CDR3 region: CAIRTGLEETQYF. DNA for the CDR3: TGTGCCATCAGAACGGGACTCGAAGAGACCCAGTACTTC.

This chain uses TRBV5-1 with TRBJ2-3; D possibly matches TRBD1 or TRBD2 (5 bases each). Trimming left V 4 bases short and J 1 base short, with 16 bases between. This CDR3 region has 16 residues. Germline V gives CDR1 SGHRS, CDR2 YFSETQ. DNA for the CDR3: TGCGCCAGCAGCCCGCTTGACACGGGGCGCACAGATACGCAGTATTTT. This translates into CASSPLDTGRTDTQYF.

The J gene is TRBJ2-3, the V gene TRBV30; TRBD2 aligns across 9 bases. CDR3 size: 17 residues. The V and J ends lost 0 bases and 1 base, in that order; junction bases with no gene match: 8. The germline gives CDR1 GTSNPN, CDR2 SVGIG (reference sequence). The CDR3 reads CAWSVRRTSVGTDTQYF. For the CDR3, the DNA is TGTGCCTGGAGTGTACGTCGGACTAGCGTTGGCACAGATACGCAGTATTTT.

This chain links TRBV7-8 with TRBJ1-5; D uncertain. Trimming left V 2 bases short and J 2 bases short, with 13 bases between. The CDR3 totals 16 residues. The germline V gene encodes CDR1 SGHVS and CDR2 FQNEAQ. In DNA, the CDR3 is TGTGCCAGCAGCTTATCGGTGGGTAATGGCAATCAGCCCCAGCATTTT. This gives the protein CASSLSVGNGNQPQHF.

V gene TRBV18 combines with J gene TRBJ1-5; 7 bases align to TRBD1. Germline V CDR1 and CDR2: KGHSH, LQKENI. This CDR3 has 15 amino acids. After removal of 6 bases from V and 3 bases from J, the junction contained 8 bases not matched to a gene. CDR3 nucleotides: TGTGCCAGCTCGCCGACAGGGCCCCCCAATCAGCCCCAGCATTTT. Translation gives CASSPTGPPNQPQHF.

The chain uses TRBV30 and TRBJ1-1; D gene ambiguous. This CDR3 is 11 amino acids long. Trimming left V 5 bases short and J 2 bases short, with 6 bases between. Germline V gene lookup returns CDR1 GTSNPN and CDR2 SVGIG (reference sequence). As DNA, the CDR3 is TGTGCCTGGTGGCATAACACTGAAGCTTTCTTT. Amino acid sequence: CAWWHNTEAFF.

The J gene is TRBJ2-1, the V gene TRBV9, with D unclear. This CDR3 has 15 amino acids. Trimming took off 4 bases at V and 1 base at J, with 12 bases between the two ends. Germline values: CDR1 SGDLS, CDR2 YYNGEE. CDR3: CASSPTPTSYNEQFF. The CDR3 nucleotides are TGTGCCAGCAGCCCTACTCCCACTTCCTACAATGAGCAGTTCTTC.

V is TRBV5-1 and J is TRBJ1-2; perhaps TRBD1 as D (6 bases). The CDR3 is made up of 15 amino acids. V gave up 4 bases and J gave up 1 base, with 14 bases separating them. The germline V gene encodes CDR1 SGHRS and CDR2 YFSETQ. The CDR3 here is CASSRRQEDNYGYTF. The CDR3 DNA follows: TGCGCCAGCAGCCGAAGACAGGAAGATAACTATGGCTACACCTTC.

The CDR3 protein is CASSLGLGNTEAFF. In DNA form, the CDR3 reads TGTGCCAGCAGCTTAGGGCTGGGGAACACTGAAGCTTTCTTT. The rearrangement joins TRBV7-9 to TRBJ1-1; no firm D call. V was trimmed by 1 base and J by 1 base, leaving 7 bases between them. The germline V gene has CDR1 SEHNR and CDR2 FQNEAQ (reference sequence). This CDR3 region has 14 residues.

The V and J genes are TRBV7-9 and TRBJ2-5; no reliable D call. The germline V and J ends were trimmed by 3 bases and 5 bases, with 16 bases remaining between them. The CDR3 is made up of 15 amino acids. In germline, CDR1 is SEHNR, CDR2 FQNEAQ (reference sequence). This CDR3 is CASSFALGPRETQYF. CDR3 in DNA: TGTGCCAGCAGCTTTGCTCTGGGCCCGAGGGAGACCCAGTACTTC.

The J gene is TRBJ1-2, the V gene TRBV25-1; tentative D call: TRBD1 (5 bases). The V end was cut by 3 bases, the J end by 3 bases, with 8 bases between. The germline gives CDR1 MGHDK, CDR2 SYGVNS. The CDR3 has 13 amino acids. CDR3 in DNA: TGTGCCAGCAGTGACAGGGCTCACTATGGCTACACCTTC. Translating it yields CASSDRAHYGYTF.